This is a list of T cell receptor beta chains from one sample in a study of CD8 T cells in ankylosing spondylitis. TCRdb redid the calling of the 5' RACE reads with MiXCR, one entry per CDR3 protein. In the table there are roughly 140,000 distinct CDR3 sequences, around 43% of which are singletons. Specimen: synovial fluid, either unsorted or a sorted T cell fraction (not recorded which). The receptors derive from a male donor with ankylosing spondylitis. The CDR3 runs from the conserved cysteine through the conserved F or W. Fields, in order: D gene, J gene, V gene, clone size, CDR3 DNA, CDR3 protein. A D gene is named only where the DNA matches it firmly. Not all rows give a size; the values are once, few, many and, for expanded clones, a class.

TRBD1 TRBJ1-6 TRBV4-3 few TGCGCCAGCAGCAGCCGGGACAGGGTTAATTCACCCCTCCACTTT CASSSRDRVNSPLHF
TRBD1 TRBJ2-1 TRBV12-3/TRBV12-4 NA TGTGCCAGCAGTTTAGCGGAGCGTAAGGGGGCCGATGAGCAGTTCTTC CASSLAERKGADEQFF
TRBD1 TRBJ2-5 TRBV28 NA TGTGCCAGCAGTTTATCGGACAGGGCTGAAGAGACCCAGTACTTC CASSLSDRAEETQYF
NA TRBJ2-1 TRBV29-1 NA TGCAGCGCCAAGGAGGGCAATGAGCAGTTCTTC CSAKEGNEQFF
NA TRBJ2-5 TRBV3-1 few TGTGCCAGCACCTTTGGTCCACAAGAGACCCAGTACTTC CASTFGPQETQYF
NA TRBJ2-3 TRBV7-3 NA TGTGCCAGCAGCCCCCCAGATACGCAGTATTTT CASSPPDTQYF
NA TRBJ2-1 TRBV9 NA TGTGCCAGCAGCGTACGTAGCGGACCCTACAATGAGCAGTTCTTC CASSVRSGPYNEQFF
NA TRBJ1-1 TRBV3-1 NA TGTGCCAGCAGCCCTATCACGGGGCATGAAGCTTTCTTT CASSPITGHEAFF
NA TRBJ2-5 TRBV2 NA TGTGCCAGCAGCGACAAACAAGAGACCCAGTACTTC CASSDKQETQYF
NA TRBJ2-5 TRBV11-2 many TGTGCCAGCAGCTTTCCCAGCGCCCAAGAGACCCAGTACTTC CASSFPSAQETQYF
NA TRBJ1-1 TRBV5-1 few TGCGCCAGCAGCTCCAATCTAAACACTGAAGCTTTCTTT CASSSNLNTEAFF
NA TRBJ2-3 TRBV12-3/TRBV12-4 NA TGTGCCAGCCAAAGCGGGTTCAGCACAGATACGCAGTATTTT CASQSGFSTDTQYF
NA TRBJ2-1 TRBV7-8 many TGTGCCAGCAGGGGACAAGGCAATGAGCAGTTCTTC CASRGQGNEQFF
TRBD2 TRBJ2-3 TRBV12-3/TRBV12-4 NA TGTGCCACCACTGGGGGACTAGCGACAAATACGCAGTATTTT CATTGGLATNTQYF
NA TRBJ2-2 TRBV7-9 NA TGTGCCAGCAGCTTAGAATCCCCGGGGGAGCTGTTTTTT CASSLESPGELFF
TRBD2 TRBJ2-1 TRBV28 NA TGTGCCAGCAGTGTGGGACTAGCGGGAAAGGATGAGCAGTTCTTC CASSVGLAGKDEQFF
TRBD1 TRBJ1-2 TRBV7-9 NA TGTGCCAGCAGCTTAGTAGGGACAGGGGAAGGGAACTATGGCTACACCTTC CASSLVGTGEGNYGYTF
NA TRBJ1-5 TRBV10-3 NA TGTGCCATCAGTCAGGCTTGGGTCTATCCGCCCCAGCATTTT CAISQAWVYPPQHF
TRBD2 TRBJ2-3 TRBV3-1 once TGTGCCAGCAGCCCCCTTGGACTAGCGGGAAGCACAGATACGCAGTATTTT CASSPLGLAGSTDTQYF
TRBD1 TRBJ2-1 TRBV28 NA TGTGCCAGCACTAACAGGGGCCCGCGCCAGCCCTCCTACAATGAGCAGTTCTTC CASTNRGPRQPSYNEQFF
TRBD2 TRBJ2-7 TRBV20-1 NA TGCAGTGCTAGCACTAGCGGGAGAGGTTACGAGCAGTACTTC CSASTSGRGYEQYF
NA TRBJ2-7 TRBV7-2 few TGTGCCACCTCACCCTACAGGGAATCATCCCACGAGCAGTACTTC CATSPYRESSHEQYF
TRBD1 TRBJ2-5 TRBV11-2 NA TGTGCCAGCAGCCTCTCGACAGGGCCAGAGACCCAGTACTTC CASSLSTGPETQYF
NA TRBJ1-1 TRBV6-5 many TGTGCCAGCAGTTACTCCAGGCCCCAGGATGAAGCTTTCTTT CASSYSRPQDEAFF
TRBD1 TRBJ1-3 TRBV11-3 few TGTGCCAGCAGCCCGGGGACAGCGAGCTCTGGAAACACCATATATTTT CASSPGTASSGNTIYF
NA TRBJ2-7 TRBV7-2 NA TGTGCCAGCAGCTTCGTAGTAGCGGCCTACGAGCAGTACTTC CASSFVVAAYEQYF
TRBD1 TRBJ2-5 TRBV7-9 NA TGTGCCAGCAGCCCTACAGGGGGCCCCCAAGAGACCCAGTACTTC CASSPTGGPQETQYF
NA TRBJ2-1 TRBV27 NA TGTGCCAGCAGTTCTACCCTAACTAGTTTGGCTTACAATGAGCAGTTCTTC CASSSTLTSLAYNEQFF
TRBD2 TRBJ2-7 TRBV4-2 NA TGTGCCAGCAGCCAAGATAGGACTAGCGGGGAATACTACGAGCAGTACTTC CASSQDRTSGEYYEQYF
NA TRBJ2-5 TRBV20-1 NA TGCAGTGCTGACCGGGCCTCAGGGGCCCAGTACTTC CSADRASGAQYF
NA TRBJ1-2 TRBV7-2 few TGTGCCAGCAGCTTTGCCGGGAACCCCCCGGCCTATGGCTACACCTTC CASSFAGNPPAYGYTF
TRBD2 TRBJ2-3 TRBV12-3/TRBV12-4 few TGTGCCAGCAGGCTAGGACTAGCGGGAGTCACAGATACGCAGTATTTT CASRLGLAGVTDTQYF
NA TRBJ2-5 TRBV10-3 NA TGTGCCATCAGCAGTGCTAAGACTGGCTTCCAAGAGACCCAGTACTTC CAISSAKTGFQETQYF
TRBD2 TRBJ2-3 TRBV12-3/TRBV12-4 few TGTGCCAGCAGTTTAGAAGGGGGACTAGCGGCTGGCACAGATACGCAGTATTTT CASSLEGGLAAGTDTQYF
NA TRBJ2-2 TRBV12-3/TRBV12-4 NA TGTGCCAGCAGTGACCTAACCCTGACAGGGAACACCGGGGAGCTGTTTTTT CASSDLTLTGNTGELFF
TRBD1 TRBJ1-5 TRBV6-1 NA TGTGCCAGCAGTGAAATTGGCGGACAGGGGAATCAGCCCCAGCATTTT CASSEIGGQGNQPQHF
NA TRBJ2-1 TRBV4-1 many TGCGCCAGCAGCCAAGATCTCTTCGGGAGAAATGAGCAGTTCTTC CASSQDLFGRNEQFF
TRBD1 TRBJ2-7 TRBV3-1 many TGTGCCAGCAGCCAAGAAGCCGGGACAGGGTACTCCTACGAGCAGTACTTC CASSQEAGTGYSYEQYF
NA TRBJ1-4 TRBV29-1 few TGCCCGGGTGAGGAAAAACTGTTTTTT CPGEEKLFF
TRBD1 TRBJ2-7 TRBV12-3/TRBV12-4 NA TGTGCCAGCAGTCCGGACAGGGGGTACGAGCAGTACTTC CASSPDRGYEQYF
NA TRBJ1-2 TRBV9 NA TGTGCCAGCAGCGTATGGTCACAGGGCGGCTATGGCTACACCTTC CASSVWSQGGYGYTF
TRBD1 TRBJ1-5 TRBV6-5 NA TGTGCCAGCAGTTACGGACAGGGCACTCAGCCCCAGCATTTT CASSYGQGTQPQHF
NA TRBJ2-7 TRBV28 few TGTGCCAGTACTCGCCCCGGGACAACCTACGAGCAGTACTTC CASTRPGTTYEQYF
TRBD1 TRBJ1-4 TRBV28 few TGTGCCAGCTGTTTACAGGGGGGGGCTGAAAAACTGTTTTTT CASCLQGGAEKLFF
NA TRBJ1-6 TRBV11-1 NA TGTGCCAGCAGCTTAGCCCGGGACAAACTCTCCTATAATTCACCCCTCCACTTT CASSLARDKLSYNSPLHF
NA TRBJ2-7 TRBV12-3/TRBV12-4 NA TGTGCCAGCAGTCTCCTGTTTGGCGAGCAGTACTTC CASSLLFGEQYF
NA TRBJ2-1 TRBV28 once TGTGCCAGCAGTTTACGGCGCCCCCAGAGGTTCTTC CASSLRRPQRFF
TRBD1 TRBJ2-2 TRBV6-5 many TGTGCCAGCAGTTACGGGACAGGGGGGACCGGGGAGCTGTTTTTT CASSYGTGGTGELFF
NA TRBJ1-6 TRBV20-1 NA TGCAGTGCTAGAATGGACCGCGGGAGGGTCCACTTT CSARMDRGRVHF
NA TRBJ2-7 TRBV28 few TGTGCCAGCAGTTTATGGCAGGGGAGACACGAGCAGTACTTC CASSLWQGRHEQYF
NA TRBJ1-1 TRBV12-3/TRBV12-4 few TGTGCCAGCAGTTTAACCAGGGTTGACACTGAAGCTTTCTTT CASSLTRVDTEAFF
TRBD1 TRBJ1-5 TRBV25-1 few TGTGCCAGCAGTGCCTCGACAGGGCTCGGTCAGCCCCAGCATTTT CASSASTGLGQPQHF
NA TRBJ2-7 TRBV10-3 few TGTGCCATCAGTGGGGGGTATGTGTCAGGGCAGTACTTC CAISGGYVSGQYF
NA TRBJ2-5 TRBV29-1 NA TGCAGCGTGGGGATATATCAAGAGACCCAGTACTTC CSVGIYQETQYF
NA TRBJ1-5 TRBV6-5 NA TGTGCCAGCAGTTACTTCGCGGGTTTGCAGCCCCAGCATTTT CASSYFAGLQPQHF
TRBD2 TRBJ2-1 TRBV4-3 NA TGCGCCAGCAGCCAGGTAGCGGGAGGGCCTCTCTACAATGAGCAGTTCTTC CASSQVAGGPLYNEQFF
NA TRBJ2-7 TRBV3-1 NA TGTGCCAGCAGCCAAAAGAGGTGGCAGCTCTACGAGCAGTACTTC CASSQKRWQLYEQYF
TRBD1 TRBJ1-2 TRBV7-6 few TGTGCCAGCAGCTCCGTGTCCAGGGGGCGCGTTAATGGCTACACCTTC CASSSVSRGRVNGYTF
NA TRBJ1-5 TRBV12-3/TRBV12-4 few TGTGCCAGCACCATTAGGGGGTTGGGACAGCCCCAGCATTTT CASTIRGLGQPQHF